These 15 T cell receptor beta chains came from one sample sequenced in a study of T cell changes during pregnancy in multiple sclerosis. Generated by immunoSEQ multiplex PCR, the TCRdb table keeps only in-frame clones and is missing some. The table records 80,000 to 100,000 clones, around 91% of them present only once. Sequenced material: peripheral blood, taken after pregnancy. The receptors originated from a female donor in good health, enrolled as a control in a pregnancy study.

This clone has a single count. This chain uses TRBV18 with TRBJ1-2; D is ambiguous. This CDR3 region has 17 residues. V was cut by 8 bases and J by 1 base, with 23 bases left in between. Germline CDR1 is KGHSH and CDR2 is LQKENI. The CDR3, as DNA: TGTGCCAGCGGAAACGCCGTTCAGGCGTTACTTAACTATGGCTACACCTTC. It encodes CASGNAVQALLNYGYTF.

The chain recombines TRBV4-3 with TRBJ2-7; 7 bases align to TRBD1. V trimming: 0 bases; J trimming: 3 bases; junction bases outside the gene matches: 8. Per the germline V gene, CDR1 is LGHNA and CDR2 is YSLEER. This CDR3 is 16 amino acids long. This CDR3 reads CASSQEDQGVNYEQYF. In nucleotides, the CDR3 is TGCGCCAGCAGCCAAGAGGACCAGGGGGTGAACTACGAGCAGTACTTC.

The chain carries TRBV4-3 and TRBJ2-6; D is ambiguous. Trimming stripped 0 bases from V and 0 bases from J, with 6 bases between. Germline V gives CDR1 LGHNA, CDR2 YSLEER. The CDR3 runs 16 residues. The CDR3 is CASSQDVISGANVLTF. CDR3 DNA: TGCGCCAGCAGCCAAGATGTAATCTCTGGGGCCAACGTCCTGACTTTC.

Regarding this clone: One end of the junction varies from germline; a read error may be responsible. This rearrangement joins TRBV20-1 to TRBJ1-2; TRBD1 is a possible D gene (6 bases). Germline V gene sequence: CDR1 DFQATT, CDR2 SNEGSKA (reference sequence). The CDR3 is 11 residues long. CDR3 coding DNA: TGCAGTGCCCGCGGGGGCGTTGACGTCCGGTTC. It translates to CSARGGVDVRF.

V usage is TRBV7-6 and J usage is TRBJ1-2; a weak D match, TRBD1 (5 bases). V gave up 8 bases and J gave up 4 bases, with 11 bases separating them. The CDR3 consists of 12 residues. Germline CDR1 reads SGHVS; CDR2 reads FNYEAQ. The CDR3 here is CASGGGPYGYTF. The CDR3 DNA sequence: TGTGCCAGCGGGGGGGGACCCTATGGCTACACCTTC.

CDR3 in amino acids: CASSHNPGLALSGELFF. The CDR3 coding sequence is TGTGCCAGCAGCCATAACCCGGGACTAGCGTTATCCGGGGAGCTGTTTTTT. The genes are TRBV11-1 and TRBJ2-2; 10 nucleotides match TRBD2. The CDR3 has 17 amino acids. V gave up 5 bases and J gave up 6 bases; unmatched junction bases: 12. Looked up from germline, CDR1 is SGHAT and CDR2 is FQDESV (reference sequence).

The rearrangement uses TRBV30 and TRBJ1-2; D unresolved. The germline V and J ends were trimmed by 0 bases and 1 base, with 9 bases remaining between them. This CDR3 spans 14 amino acids. Germline-derived CDR1 and CDR2 are GTSNPN and SVGIG (reference sequence). The CDR3 loop is CAWSVPYINYGYTF. CDR3 DNA: TGTGCCTGGAGTGTACCTTACATTAACTATGGCTACACCTTC.

The chain carries TRBV18 and TRBJ1-1; 8 bases agree with TRBD1. The J segment lost 9 bases and the V segment lost 5 bases, leaving 5 bases of the junction unmatched. The V gene's germline CDR1 is KGHSH and CDR2 LQKENI. This CDR3 is 12 amino acids long. CDR3 DNA: TGTGCCAGCTCATCCGGACAGGGTAAAGCTTTCTTT. This encodes CASSSGQGKAFF.

V is TRBV6-5 and J is TRBJ1-1; D call uncertain. The germline V gene has CDR1 MNHEY and CDR2 SVGAGI. This CDR3 is 15 amino acids long. Trimming cost V 8 bases and J 1 base, with 17 bases left between them. The CDR3 loop reads CASSRPHAGNTEAFF. DNA for the CDR3: TGTGCCAGCTCTCGGCCTCACGCAGGGAACACTGAAGCTTTCTTT.

J is TRBJ2-3 and V is TRBV5-1; 11 bases align to TRBD2. CDR3 length: 16 residues. The V segment lost 4 bases and the J segment 6 bases; nucleotides outside the gene matches: 10. CDR1 SGHRS and CDR2 YFSETQ come from the germline V gene. This CDR3 reads CASSIIAGGKVDTQYF. The DNA of the CDR3 is TGCGCCAGCAGCATCATAGCGGGGGGGAAGGTCGATACGCAGTATTTT.

The rearrangement joins TRBV7-2 to TRBJ2-1; D is unclear. The CDR3 runs 12 residues. CDR1 SGHTA and CDR2 FQGNSA come from the germline V gene. The ends were cut back, 10 bases at V and 0 bases at J, with 7 bases in the middle. The CDR3 DNA follows: TGTGCCACATCCTACTCCTACAATGAGCAGTTCTTC. Amino acids: CATSYSYNEQFF.

The gene calls are TRBV5-1 and TRBJ2-5; maybe TRBD1 (5 bases). V was clipped by 0 bases and J by 5 bases, with 11 bases between them. The CDR3 length is 14 residues. The germline CDR1 and CDR2 sequences are SGHRS and YFSETQ. Here the CDR3 DNA reads TGCGCCAGCAGCTTGGGCAGGCCAGGGGAGACCCAGTACTTC. Amino acid sequence: CASSLGRPGETQYF.

This clone appeared once. The chain recombines TRBV5-1 with TRBJ2-3; no firm D call. Germline V gene lookup returns CDR1 SGHRS and CDR2 YFSETQ. With 1 base removed from V and 4 bases from J, the gap between germline ends came to 13 bases. This CDR3 region has 15 residues. The CDR3, as DNA: TGCGCCAGCAGCTTGTCGGGTAAGATCGCAGATACGCAGTATTTT. This encodes CASSLSGKIADTQYF.

The rearrangement joins TRBV18 to TRBJ2-5; unclear D gene. CDR1 and CDR2 from the germline V gene are KGHSH and LQKENI. Trimming left V 2 bases short and J 5 bases short, with 9 bases between. The CDR3 has 13 amino acids. Here the CDR3 DNA reads TGTGCCAGCTCACCAGAGTCATCCGAGACCCAGTACTTC. Its protein is CASSPESSETQYF.

Concerning this clone itself: The junction does not match germline at one end; this may be a read error. V usage is TRBV7-7 and J usage is TRBJ2-5; 10 bases fit TRBD2. The CDR3 runs to 17 residues. In germline, CDR1 is SSHAT, CDR2 FNYEAQ (reference sequence). The CDR3 reads CASSLGTLAGFGETQYF. The CDR3 DNA follows: TGTGCTAGCAGCTTAGGAACACTAGCGGGGTTTGGAGAGACCCAGTACTTC. Full variable domain (remainder filled in from reference TRBV7-7 and TRBJ2-5): GAGVSQSPRYKVTKRGQDVTLRCDPISSHATLYWYQQALGQGPEFLTYFNYEAQPDKSGLPSDRFSAERPEGSISTLTIQRTEQRDSAMYRCASSLGTLAGFGETQYFGPGTRLLVL.